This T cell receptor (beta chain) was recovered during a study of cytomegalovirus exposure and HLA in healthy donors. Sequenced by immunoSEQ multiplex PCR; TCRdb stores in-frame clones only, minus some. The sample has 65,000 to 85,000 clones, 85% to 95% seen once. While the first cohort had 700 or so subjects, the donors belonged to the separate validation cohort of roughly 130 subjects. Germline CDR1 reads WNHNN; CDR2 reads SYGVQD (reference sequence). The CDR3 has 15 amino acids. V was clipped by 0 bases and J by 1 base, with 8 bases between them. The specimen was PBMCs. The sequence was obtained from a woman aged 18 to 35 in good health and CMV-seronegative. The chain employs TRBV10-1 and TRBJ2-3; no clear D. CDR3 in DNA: TGCGCCAGCAGTGAGTCGAGCCAACGCACAGATACGCAGTATTTT. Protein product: CASSESSQRTDTQYF.